The 18 T cell receptor beta chains below come from one sample, sequenced in a study of shared clonotypes between healthy human individuals. Profiling relied on immunoSEQ multiplex PCR, and the TCRdb table lists in-frame clones only, not all of them. This table holds 2 million to 3 million clones, roughly 93% found once. Sample: naive CD4+ T cells from PBMCs. Subset described: CD45RA+ positively selected. The source of these receptors is a man between 18 and 29 years old in good health. Some clones in this sample may be carry-over from other donors' samples.

The rearrangement joins TRBV6-6 to TRBJ2-7; possibly TRBD1 for D (5 bases). The CDR3 runs 15 residues. CDR1 MNHNY and CDR2 SVGAGI come from the germline V gene (reference sequence). V was shortened by 5 bases and J by 0 bases, with 14 bases between the two germline ends. The CDR3 is CASSDPTGNSYEQYF. The CDR3 nucleotides are TGTGCCAGCAGTGACCCAACAGGAAACTCCTACGAGCAGTACTTC.

The chain employs TRBV2 and TRBJ2-5; 13 bases line up with TRBD2. CDR3 size: 14 residues. Germline trimming cut 11 bases from V and 5 bases from J; bases unmatched to any gene: 8. Germline CDR1 is SNHLY and CDR2 is FYNNEI. The CDR3 sequence is CACTSGRAGETQYF. The CDR3 DNA sequence: TGTGCCTGCACTAGCGGGAGGGCCGGGGAGACCCAGTACTTC.

This rearrangement joins TRBV11-2 to TRBJ2-4; possible D gene TRBD1, 5 bases. V dropped 5 bases and J dropped 0 bases, with 11 bases sitting between them. This CDR3 is built from 15 residues. Germline CDR1 and CDR2: SGHAT and FQNNGV. This CDR3 is CASSPPGLAKNIQYF. CDR3 nucleotides: TGTGCCAGCAGCCCGCCAGGGTTAGCCAAAAACATTCAGTACTTC.

The table lists this clone with a few counts. The V gene is TRBV2, the J gene TRBJ2-6; D remains ambiguous. Between the trimmed V and J ends, which lost 5 bases and 2 bases, there was a span of 7 bases. The length of the CDR3 is 14 residues. Germline lookup yields CDR1 SNHLY and CDR2 FYNNEI. In DNA form, the CDR3 reads TGTGCCAGCAGTCTGTCAGCTGGGGCCAACGTCCTGACTTTC. Its translation: CASSLSAGANVLTF.

The chain recombines TRBV9 with TRBJ2-5, with 11 bases lining up with TRBD2. Losses at the gene ends were 2 bases for V and 5 bases for J; bases not matched to a gene: 8. Germline CDR1 is SGDLS and CDR2 is YYNGEE. This CDR3 contains 16 residues. CDR3 DNA: TGTGCCAGCAGCGTTAGCGGGGGGGGAACCGGGGAGACCCAGTACTTC. Translated: CASSVSGGGTGETQYF.

This clone turned up a few times. The CDR3 loop reads CASSETGTKGYTF. In DNA form, the CDR3 reads TGCGCCAGCAGCGAGACAGGGACGAAGGGCTACACCTTC. This sequence joins TRBV5-1 and TRBJ1-2, with TRBD1 identical over 7 bases. This CDR3 is 13 amino acids long. CDR1 and CDR2 from the germline V gene are SGHRS and YFSETQ. Trimming removed 4 bases from V and 8 bases from J; junction bases left unmatched: 8.

The chain uses TRBV28 and TRBJ2-3; D is perhaps TRBD2 (6 bases). V lost 6 bases and J lost 1, with 14 bases in between. The CDR3 is 15 residues long. CDR1 and CDR2 from the germline V gene are MDHEN and SYDVKM. CDR3 nucleotides: TGTGCCAGCAGCGAGGGAGGAATTGGCACAGATACGCAGTATTTT. Protein product: CASSEGGIGTDTQYF.

Remarks on this clone: Other DNA sequences within the sample encode an identical CDR3. The chain uses TRBV18 and TRBJ1-2; D ambiguous. Trimming stripped 6 bases from V and 0 bases from J, with 8 bases between. CDR3 size: 13 residues. Germline CDR1 and CDR2: KGHSH and LQKENI. CDR3 amino acids: CASSPGANYGYTF. The CDR3 DNA reads as TGTGCCAGCTCCCCGGGAGCTAACTATGGCTACACCTTC.

The CDR3 DNA reads TGTGCCAGCAGCTCGACCGGGGCGGGGCCGAACTACAATGAGCAGTTCTTC. Its protein product is CASSSTGAGPNYNEQFF. The V call is TRBV9, the J call TRBJ2-1; perhaps TRBD2 as D (6 bases). CDR1 and CDR2 (germline): SGDLS, YYNGEE. V gave up 4 bases and J gave up 3 bases, with 20 bases separating them. The CDR3 runs 17 residues.

The chain couples TRBV5-4 to TRBJ1-5; 8 bases map to TRBD1. The CDR3 contains 14 residues. Germline assignment: CDR1 SGHNT and CDR2 YYREEE (reference sequence). The trim removed 6 bases at V and 2 bases at J, leaving 4 bases unmatched. As DNA, the CDR3 is TGTGCCAGCACCGTGGACAGGGGCAATCAGCCCCAGCATTTT. Translated: CASTVDRGNQPQHF.

V usage is TRBV6-5 and J usage is TRBJ1-6; D is uncertain. Germline V gene sequence: CDR1 MNHEY, CDR2 SVGAGI. The CDR3 runs to 16 residues. The germline V and J ends were trimmed by 0 bases and 6 bases, with 12 bases remaining between them. Here the CDR3 reads CASSYSFGVPNSPLHF. The CDR3 DNA reads TGTGCCAGCAGTTACTCCTTCGGTGTGCCTAATTCACCCCTCCACTTT.

This clone was seen only once. V is TRBV28 and J is TRBJ1-5; D might be TRBD1 (6 bases). The germline CDR1 and CDR2 sequences are MDHEN and SYDVKM. Trimming left V 8 bases short and J 0 bases short, with 8 bases between. The CDR3 extends over 13 amino acids. DNA of the CDR3: TGTGCCAGCGACAGGTATAGCAATCAGCCCCAGCATTTT. It specifies CASDRYSNQPQHF.

The chain employs TRBV6-6 and TRBJ1-5, with 8 bases aligning to TRBD1. The CDR3 length is 13 residues. Germline V CDR1 and CDR2: MNHNY, SVGAGI (reference sequence). After removal of 6 bases from V and 6 bases from J, the junction contained 4 bases not matched to a gene. DNA for the CDR3: TGTGCCAGCAGCGGACAGGGAAGTCAGCCCCAGCATTTT. It yields the protein CASSGQGSQPQHF.

The V and J genes are TRBV27 and TRBJ1-2, with 9 nucleotides matching TRBD1. The CDR3 covers 14 residues. Germline trimming cut 4 bases from V and 8 bases from J; bases unmatched to any gene: 8. The germline CDR1 and CDR2 sequences are MNHEY and SMNVEV (reference sequence). Here the CDR3 DNA reads TGTGCCAGCAGTTCCCGGACAGGGGCGGGAGGCTACACCTTC. Amino acids: CASSSRTGAGGYTF.

The chain couples TRBV28 to TRBJ1-1; no reliable D call. Per germline, CDR1 MDHEN and CDR2 SYDVKM. The CDR3 runs to 13 residues. The CDR3 DNA sequence: TGTGCGATTCGGACGCAGAAGAACACTGAAGCTTTCTTT. Amino acids: CAIRTQKNTEAFF.

The V gene is TRBV28, the J gene TRBJ1-3, with D hard to call. V was pared by 7 bases and J by 8 bases, with 18 bases between. This CDR3 is 14 amino acids long. Germline-derived CDR1 and CDR2 are MDHEN and SYDVKM. The CDR3, as DNA: TGTGCCAGCAAGGGCTTCGCCGTTGGGGACACCATATATTTT. Translating gives CASKGFAVGDTIYF.

The chain employs TRBV9 and TRBJ2-1, with TRBD1 matching over 10 bases. The CDR3 is made up of 14 amino acids. The V and J ends lost 1 base and 6 bases, in that order; junction bases with no gene match: 1. CDR1 SGDLS and CDR2 YYNGEE come from the germline V gene. The CDR3 protein is CASSVRQGANEQFF. The CDR3 DNA is TGTGCCAGCAGCGTACGACAGGGGGCCAATGAGCAGTTCTTC.

Comments on this clone: This sample includes further DNA sequences coding for the same CDR3. This chain connects TRBV5-4 to TRBJ1-2, with D unclear. The germline V and J ends were trimmed by 0 bases and 5 bases, with 5 bases remaining between them. The CDR3 is 12 residues long. The V gene's germline CDR1 is SGHNT and CDR2 YYREEE (reference sequence). The CDR3 protein is CASSLARYGYTF. The CDR3 bases are TGTGCCAGCAGCTTGGCCCGTTATGGCTACACCTTC.